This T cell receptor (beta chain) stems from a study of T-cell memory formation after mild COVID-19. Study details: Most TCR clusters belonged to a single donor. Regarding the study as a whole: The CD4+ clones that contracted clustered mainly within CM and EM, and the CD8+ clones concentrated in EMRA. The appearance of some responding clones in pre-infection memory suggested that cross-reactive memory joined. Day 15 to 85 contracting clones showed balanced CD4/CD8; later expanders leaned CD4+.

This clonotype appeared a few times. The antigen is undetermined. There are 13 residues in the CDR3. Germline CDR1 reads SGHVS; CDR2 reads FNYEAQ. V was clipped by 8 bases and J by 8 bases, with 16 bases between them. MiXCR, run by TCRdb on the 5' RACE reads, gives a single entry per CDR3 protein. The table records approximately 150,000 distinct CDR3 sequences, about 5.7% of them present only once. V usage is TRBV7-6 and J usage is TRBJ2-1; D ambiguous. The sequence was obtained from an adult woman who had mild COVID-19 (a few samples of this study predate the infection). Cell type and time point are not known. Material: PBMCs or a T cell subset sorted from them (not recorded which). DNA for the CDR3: TGTGCCAGCCGGACCTTCGATGGGGATGAGCAGTTCTTC. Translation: CASRTFDGDEQFF.